The entry below gives a single T cell receptor (beta chain) sequence along with its context. Antigen specificity is unknown. This record belongs to a study of T cell responses to AZD1222 COVID-19 vaccine. Regarding the study as a whole: There were vaccine-associated CD4 TCRs across spike, dominant at 160-218 and 743-854. Unmutated variant regions are reportedly targeted by nearly half of spike-specific TCRs.

The germline V and J ends were trimmed by 1 base and 5 bases, with 14 bases remaining between them. CDR1 is MDHEN, CDR2 SYDVKM, per germline. CDR3 length: 15 amino acids. Only in-frame clones appear in the TCRdb table, and some are missing; sequencing was by immunoSEQ multiplex PCR. The table records 160,000 or so clones, over 80% of them present only once. Sequenced material: peripheral blood, taken 28 days after the second dose of the MenACWY control vaccine. The chain is built from TRBV28 and TRBJ2-5; weak D call: TRBD2 (7 bases). This clonotype originated in an adult who received the MenACWY meningococcal vaccine as a control. The CDR3 is CASSLSTAGAETQYF. DNA for the CDR3: TGTGCCAGCAGTTTATCCACGGCGGGGGCGGAGACCCAGTACTTC.